A single sample gave rise to the 16 T cell receptor beta chains below, sequenced in a study of PD-L1 blockade in urothelial cancer. Time point noted: pretreatment peripheral blood. The assay was immunoSEQ multiplex PCR, and TCRdb's table has in-frame clones only and misses some. The table shows over 75,000 clones, with roughly 90% occurring only once. The sample consisted of PBMCs, taken around atezolizumab (anti-PD-L1) treatment. The receptors derive from a woman aged 80 or over with urothelial cancer.

This clone was counted once. The V and J genes are TRBV7-8 and TRBJ1-5; a possible D gene is TRBD1 (5 bases). The V gene lost 6 bases and the J gene lost 4 bases, with 25 bases spanning the gap. This CDR3 is built from 18 residues. The germline V gene has CDR1 SGHVS and CDR2 FQNEAQ. CDR3: CASREAGQGTSSNQPQHF. CDR3 DNA: TGTGCCAGCAGGGAAGCCGGGCAGGGAACCTCGAGTAATCAGCCCCAGCATTTT.

This clone was detected once. This chain links TRBV27 with TRBJ2-7; 7 bases are shared with TRBD2. This CDR3 spans 14 amino acids. The trim removed 10 bases at V and 2 bases at J, leaving 11 bases unmatched. Germline V lookup: CDR1 MNHEY, CDR2 SMNVEV (reference sequence). Written as DNA, the CDR3 is TGTGCCACCCAACAGGCGGGAGCGCCCTACGAGCAGTACTTC. This translates into CATQQAGAPYEQYF.

With regard to this clone: The junction shows a germline mismatch at one end, possibly a read error. The chain has TRBV7-2 and TRBJ2-7; a weak D match, TRBD1 (5 bases). The CDR3 sequence is 15 residues long. CDR1 is SGHTA, CDR2 FQGNSA, per germline. The CDR3 reads CASSLGTRLLYGQYF. CDR3 DNA sequence: TGTGCCAGCAGCTTAGGGACACGACTCCTTTACGGGCAGTACTTC.

The J gene is TRBJ2-1, the V gene TRBV6-5; TRBD2 matches at 12 bases. This CDR3 contains 15 residues. V was clipped by 2 bases and J by 4 bases; unmatched bases: 0. Germline values: CDR1 MNHEY, CDR2 SVGAGI. In DNA form, the CDR3 reads TGTGCCAGCAGTTACCTAGCGGGAGGGTACAATGAGCAGTTCTTC. Amino acid sequence: CASSYLAGGYNEQFF.

This sequence joins TRBV18 and TRBJ2-3, with a tentative D call TRBD1 (6 bases). With 4 bases removed from V and 6 bases from J, the gap between germline ends came to 14 bases. Germline V gives CDR1 KGHSH, CDR2 LQKENI. The CDR3 length is 14 residues. The CDR3 region is CASSQYRAPDTQYF. In nucleotides, the CDR3 is TGTGCCAGCTCACAATACAGGGCTCCGGATACGCAGTATTTT.

The J gene is TRBJ2-3, the V gene TRBV19; D is possibly TRBD1 (6 bases). Trimming removed 4 bases at V and 0 bases at J, with 11 bases between. CDR3 length equals 15 residues. Germline CDR1 LNHDA, CDR2 SQIVND (reference sequence). CDR3 residues: CASSTGAASTDTQYF. As DNA, the CDR3 is TGTGCCAGTAGTACAGGGGCTGCTAGCACAGATACGCAGTATTTT.

V usage is TRBV5-1 and J usage is TRBJ2-1; 9 bases line up with TRBD2. The CDR3 has 15 residues. The V gene end was trimmed by 4 bases and the J gene end by 5 bases; junction bases not matched to a gene: 7. CDR1 is SGHRS and CDR2 is YFSETQ in the germline V gene. DNA for the CDR3: TGCGCCAGCAGCCCGCGGTTAGCGGGAGACAATGAGCAGTTCTTC. It specifies CASSPRLAGDNEQFF.

V gene TRBV30 combines with J gene TRBJ2-5, with a weak D call TRBD2 (6 bases). The ends were cut back, 0 bases at V and 6 bases at J, with 14 bases in the middle. This CDR3 is 14 amino acids long. CDR1 GTSNPN and CDR2 SVGIG come from the germline V gene (reference sequence). The DNA of the CDR3 is TGTGCCTGGAGTGTAGGCGGGATTGGAAAGACCCAGTACTTC. This codes for CAWSVGGIGKTQYF. Filled out from reference TRBV30 and TRBJ2-5, the complete variable domain reads SQTIHQWPATLVQPVGSPLSLECTVEGTSNPNLYWYRQAAGRGLQLLFYSVGIGQISSEVPQNLSASRPQDRQFILSSKKLLLSDSGFYLCAWSVGGIGKTQYFGPGTRLLVL.

This chain uses TRBV19 with TRBJ1-1; maybe TRBD1 (6 bases). Germline CDR1 reads LNHDA; CDR2 reads SQIVND (reference sequence). The V end was cut by 5 bases, the J end by 1 base, with 11 bases between. The CDR3 length is 14 residues. The CDR3 spells CASSVGAANTEAFF. The CDR3 DNA is TGTGCCAGTAGTGTGGGGGCGGCGAACACTGAAGCTTTCTTT. Drawing the rest from reference TRBV19 and TRBJ1-1, the complete variable domain is DGGITQSPKYLFRKEGQNVTLSCEQNLNHDAMYWYRQDPGQGLRLIYYSQIVNDFQKGDIAEGYSVSREKKESFPLTVTSAQKNPTAFYLCASSVGAANTEAFFGQGTRLTVV.

V is TRBV14 and J is TRBJ1-3, with no clear D. V was shortened by 4 bases and J by 0 bases, with 10 bases between the two germline ends. CDR1 and CDR2 (germline): SGHDN, FVKESK. The CDR3 is made up of 15 amino acids. CDR3 DNA sequence: TGTGCCAGCAGCCCTTTGGGCTTCTCTGGAAACACCATATATTTT. Protein product: CASSPLGFSGNTIYF.

This clone was observed a single time. V and J are TRBV10-3 and TRBJ1-2, with D uncertain. Looked up from germline, CDR1 is ENHRY and CDR2 is SYGVKD. The V end lost 8 bases, the J end lost 4 bases, and 14 bases lay between the germline ends. The CDR3 extends over 13 amino acids. The CDR3 is CAIGVSDSYGYTF. The CDR3 coding sequence is TGTGCCATCGGTGTGTCAGACTCCTATGGCTACACCTTC.

The J gene is TRBJ1-2, the V gene TRBV7-9, with a possible D match to TRBD1 (5 bases). Germline V gene data show CDR1 as SEHNR and CDR2 as FQNEAQ (reference sequence). The CDR3 is 16 amino acids. V was cut by 6 bases and J by 4 bases, with 21 bases left in between. In nucleotides, the CDR3 is TGTGCCAGCAGTTCCCGAGACGGGGGGGAGATCTATGGCTACACCTTC. Translating gives CASSSRDGGEIYGYTF.

V gene TRBV7-3 combines with J gene TRBJ2-3; 8 bases line up with TRBD2. The J segment lost 3 bases and the V segment lost 6 bases, leaving 8 bases of the junction unmatched. CDR3 size: 15 residues. Germline lookup yields CDR1 SGHTA and CDR2 FQGTGA. The CDR3: CASRASGSGTDTQYF. CDR3 sequence (DNA): TGTGCCAGCAGAGCCAGCGGGAGTGGGACAGATACGCAGTATTTT.

This chain links TRBV15 with TRBJ2-7, with TRBD2 matching over 7 bases. The V gene end was trimmed by 4 bases and the J gene end by 9 bases; junction bases not matched to a gene: 9. Germline values: CDR1 LNHNV, CDR2 YYDKDF (reference sequence). The CDR3 runs to 13 residues. The CDR3 sequence is CATSTDLADPQYF. The CDR3, as DNA: TGTGCCACCAGCACCGATCTAGCGGACCCGCAGTACTTC.

V is TRBV10-2 and J is TRBJ1-1; TRBD1 matches 11 bases. The length of the CDR3 is 12 residues. Per the germline V gene, CDR1 is WSHSY and CDR2 is SAAADI. Trimming at V came to 7 bases and at J to 10 bases, leaving 5 bases not matched to a gene. CDR3 amino acids: CASTGQGARAFF. CDR3 DNA sequence: TGCGCCAGCACCGGACAGGGGGCGCGAGCTTTCTTT.

V gene TRBV28 combines with J gene TRBJ2-3; D is undetermined. Germline V gives CDR1 MDHEN, CDR2 SYDVKM. Trimming removed 2 bases from V and 0 bases from J, with 6 bases in between. The CDR3 has 14 residues. CDR3 protein: CASSLGQSTDTQYF. CDR3 nucleotide sequence: TGTGCCAGCAGTTTAGGTCAGAGCACAGATACGCAGTATTTT.